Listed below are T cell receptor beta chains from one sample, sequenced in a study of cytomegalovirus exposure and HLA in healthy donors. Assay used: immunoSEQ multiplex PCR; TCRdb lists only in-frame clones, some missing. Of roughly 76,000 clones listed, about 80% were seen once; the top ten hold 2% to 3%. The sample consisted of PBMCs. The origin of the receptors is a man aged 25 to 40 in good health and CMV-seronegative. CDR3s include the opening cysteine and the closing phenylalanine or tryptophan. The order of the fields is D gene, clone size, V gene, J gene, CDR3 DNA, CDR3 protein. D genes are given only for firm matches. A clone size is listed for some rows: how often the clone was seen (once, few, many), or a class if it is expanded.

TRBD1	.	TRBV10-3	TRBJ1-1	TGTGCCTCCACAGGGGGCATGAACACTGAAGCTTTCTTT	CASTGGMNTEAFF
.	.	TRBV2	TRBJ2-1	TGTGCCAGCAGTGAAGCGGCGGGACGGGGACGTTTTAATGAGCAGTTCTTC	CASSEAAGRGRFNEQFF
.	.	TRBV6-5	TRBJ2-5	TGTGCCAGCAGTTACGGTCGGGGGGCAGAGACCCAGTACTTC	CASSYGRGAETQYF
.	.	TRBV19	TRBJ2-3	TGTGCCAGTAGTGCCCCGACAGGTAACCTCACAGATACGCAGTATTTT	CASSAPTGNLTDTQYF
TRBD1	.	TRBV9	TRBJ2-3	TGTGCCAGCAGTACAACCGGGACAGCTAGCACAGATACGCAGTATTTT	CASSTTGTASTDTQYF
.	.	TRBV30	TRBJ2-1	TGTGCCTGGACCCTGACTAGTTTTCACAATGAGCAGTTCTTC	CAWTLTSFHNEQFF
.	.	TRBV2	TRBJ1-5	TGTGCCAGCAGTGGAGGTAGCCAAAGGGGCGATCAGCCCCAGCATTTT	CASSGGSQRGDQPQHF
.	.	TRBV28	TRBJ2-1	TGTGCCAGCAGTTTACCCCCGGGACTCAACAATGAGCAGTTCTTC	CASSLPPGLNNEQFF
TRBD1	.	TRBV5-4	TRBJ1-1	TGTGCCAGCAGCCCTGGAGGACAGGTGGACACTGAAGCTTTCTTT	CASSPGGQVDTEAFF
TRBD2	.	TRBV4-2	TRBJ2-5	TGTGCCAGCAGCCATAGGACTAGCGGGGTAAAGTACCAAGAGACCCAGTACTTC	CASSHRTSGVKYQETQYF
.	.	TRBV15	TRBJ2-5	TGTGCCACCAGCAGAGGACAGGTCCAAGAGACCCAGTACTTC	CATSRGQVQETQYF
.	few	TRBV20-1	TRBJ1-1	TGCAGTGCTAGAGATCTGTTAAAAGCTTTCTTT	CSARDLLKAFF
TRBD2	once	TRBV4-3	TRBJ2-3	TGCGCCAGCAGCCAAGAACCTCCCCTAGCGGGAAGCACAGATACGCAGTATTTT	CASSQEPPLAGSTDTQYF
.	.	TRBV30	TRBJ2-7	TGTGCCTGGAGCCAGGGGATGGAGTCCGAGCAGTACTTC	CAWSQGMESEQYF
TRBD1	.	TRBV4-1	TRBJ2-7	TGCGCCAGCAGCCAAGAAGGACAGGGTTCCTACGAGCAGTACTTC	CASSQEGQGSYEQYF
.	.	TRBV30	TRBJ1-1	TGTGCCTGTCGGGGGGGTATGAACACTGAAGCTTTCTTT	CACRGGMNTEAFF
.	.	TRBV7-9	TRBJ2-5	TGTGCCAGCAGCACTAGGGCAAACCAAGAGACCCAGTACTTC	CASSTRANQETQYF